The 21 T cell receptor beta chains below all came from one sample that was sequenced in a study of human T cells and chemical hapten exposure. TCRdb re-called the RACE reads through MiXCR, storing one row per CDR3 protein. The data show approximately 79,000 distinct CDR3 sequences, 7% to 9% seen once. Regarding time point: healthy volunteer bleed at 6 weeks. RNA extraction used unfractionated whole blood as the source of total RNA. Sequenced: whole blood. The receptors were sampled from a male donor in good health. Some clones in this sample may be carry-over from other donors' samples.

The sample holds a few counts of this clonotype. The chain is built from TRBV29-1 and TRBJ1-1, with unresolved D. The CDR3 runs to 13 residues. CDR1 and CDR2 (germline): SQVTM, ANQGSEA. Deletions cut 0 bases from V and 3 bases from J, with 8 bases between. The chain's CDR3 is CSVEDQGYTEAFF. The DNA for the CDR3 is TGCAGCGTTGAAGATCAAGGTTACACTGAAGCTTTCTTT.

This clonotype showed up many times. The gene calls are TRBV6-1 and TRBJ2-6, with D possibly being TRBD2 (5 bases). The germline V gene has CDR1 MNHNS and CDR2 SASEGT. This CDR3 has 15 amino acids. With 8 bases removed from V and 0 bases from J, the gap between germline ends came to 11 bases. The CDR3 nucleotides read TGTGCCAGCGCCTCCGGGGACTCTGGGGCCAACGTCCTGACTTTC. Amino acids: CASASGDSGANVLTF.

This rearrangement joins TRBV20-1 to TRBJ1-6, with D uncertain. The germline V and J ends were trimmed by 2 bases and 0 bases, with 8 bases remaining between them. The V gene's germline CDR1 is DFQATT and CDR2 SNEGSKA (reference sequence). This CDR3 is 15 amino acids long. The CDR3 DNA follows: TGCAGTGCTAGATTAGAGAGCTCCTATAATTCACCCCTCCACTTT. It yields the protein CSARLESSYNSPLHF.

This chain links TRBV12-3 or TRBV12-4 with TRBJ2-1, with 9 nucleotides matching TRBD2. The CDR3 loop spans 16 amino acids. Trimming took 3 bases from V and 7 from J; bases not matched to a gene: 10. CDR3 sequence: CASSFLRRGGENEQFF. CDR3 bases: TGTGCCAGCAGTTTTTTGCGGCGGGGGGGCGAGAATGAGCAGTTCTTC.

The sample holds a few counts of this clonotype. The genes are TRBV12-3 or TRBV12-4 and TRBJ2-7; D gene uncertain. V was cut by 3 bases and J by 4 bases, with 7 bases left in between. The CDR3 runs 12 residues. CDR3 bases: TGTGCCAGCAGTTTCAAAGGGTACGAGCAGTACTTC. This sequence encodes CASSFKGYEQYF.

The CDR3 loop reads CASSRSTSGSNEQFF. The CDR3 coding sequence is TGTGCCAGCAGTCGGTCGACTAGCGGGAGCAATGAGCAGTTCTTC. This chain links TRBV6-5 with TRBJ2-1; 12 bases are a match to TRBD2. CDR3 length: 15 amino acids. V was pared by 5 bases and J by 6 bases, with 5 bases of the junction left unmatched. CDR1 is MNHEY and CDR2 is SVGAGI in the germline V gene.

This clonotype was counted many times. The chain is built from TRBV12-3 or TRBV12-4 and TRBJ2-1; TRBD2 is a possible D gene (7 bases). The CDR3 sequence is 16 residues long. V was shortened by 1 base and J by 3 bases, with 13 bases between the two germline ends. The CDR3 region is CASSLGGGALYNEQFF. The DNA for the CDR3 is TGTGCCAGCAGTTTAGGGGGGGGGGCCCTCTACAATGAGCAGTTCTTC.

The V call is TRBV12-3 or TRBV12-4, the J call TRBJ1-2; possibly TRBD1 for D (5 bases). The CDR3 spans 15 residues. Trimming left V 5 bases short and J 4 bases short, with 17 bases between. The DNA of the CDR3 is TGTGCCAGCAGTCCACGGGACGGGGGGAGCTATGGCTACACCTTC. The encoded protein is CASSPRDGGSYGYTF.

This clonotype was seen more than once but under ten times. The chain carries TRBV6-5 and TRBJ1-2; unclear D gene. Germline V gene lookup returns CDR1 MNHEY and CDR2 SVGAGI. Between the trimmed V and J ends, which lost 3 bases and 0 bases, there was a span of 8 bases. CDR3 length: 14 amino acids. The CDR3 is CASSYSSTNYGYTF. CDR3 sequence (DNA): TGTGCCAGCAGTTATTCGTCGACTAACTATGGCTACACCTTC.

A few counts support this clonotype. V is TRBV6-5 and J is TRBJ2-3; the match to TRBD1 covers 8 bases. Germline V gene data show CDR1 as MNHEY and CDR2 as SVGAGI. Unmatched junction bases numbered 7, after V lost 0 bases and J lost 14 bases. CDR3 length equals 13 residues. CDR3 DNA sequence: TGTGCCAGCAGTTACTCCTCAGGACAGGGTCCGTATTTT. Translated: CASSYSSGQGPYF.

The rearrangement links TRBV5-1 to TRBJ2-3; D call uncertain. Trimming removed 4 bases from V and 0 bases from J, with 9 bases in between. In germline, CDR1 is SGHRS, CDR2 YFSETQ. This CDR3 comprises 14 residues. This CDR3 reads CASSGEASTDTQYF. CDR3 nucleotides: TGCGCCAGCAGCGGCGAGGCAAGCACAGATACGCAGTATTTT.

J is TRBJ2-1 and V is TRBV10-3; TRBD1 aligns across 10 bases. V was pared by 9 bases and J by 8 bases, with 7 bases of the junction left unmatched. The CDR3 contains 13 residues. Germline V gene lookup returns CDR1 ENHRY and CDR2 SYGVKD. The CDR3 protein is CAMDRGKGHEQFF. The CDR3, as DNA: TGTGCCATGGACAGGGGGAAGGGCCATGAGCAGTTCTTC.

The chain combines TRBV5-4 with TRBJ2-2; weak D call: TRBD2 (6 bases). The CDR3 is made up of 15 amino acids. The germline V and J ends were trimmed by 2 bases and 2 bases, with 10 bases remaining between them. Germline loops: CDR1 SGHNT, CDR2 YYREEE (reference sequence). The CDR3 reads CASSFTGGNTGELFF. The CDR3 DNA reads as TGTGCCAGCAGCTTCACCGGGGGTAACACCGGGGAGCTGTTTTTT.

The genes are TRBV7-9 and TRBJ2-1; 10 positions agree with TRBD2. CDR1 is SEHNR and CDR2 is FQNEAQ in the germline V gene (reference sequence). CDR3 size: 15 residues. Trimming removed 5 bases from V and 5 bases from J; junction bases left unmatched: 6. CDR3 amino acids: CASSETSGTNNEQFF. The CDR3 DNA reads TGTGCCAGCAGCGAAACTAGCGGGACCAACAATGAGCAGTTCTTC.

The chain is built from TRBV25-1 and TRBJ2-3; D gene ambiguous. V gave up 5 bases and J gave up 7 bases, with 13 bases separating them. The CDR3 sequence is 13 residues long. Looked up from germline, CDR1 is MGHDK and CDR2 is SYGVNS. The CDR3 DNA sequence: TGTGCCAGCAGTCCCCGACTGGGTCATACGCAGTATTTT. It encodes CASSPRLGHTQYF. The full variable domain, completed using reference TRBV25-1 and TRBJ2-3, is EADIYQTPRYLVIGTGKKITLECSQTMGHDKMYWYQQDPGMELHLIHYSYGVNSTEKGDLSSESTVSRIRTEHFPLTLESARPSHTSQYLCASSPRLGHTQYFGPGTRLTVL.

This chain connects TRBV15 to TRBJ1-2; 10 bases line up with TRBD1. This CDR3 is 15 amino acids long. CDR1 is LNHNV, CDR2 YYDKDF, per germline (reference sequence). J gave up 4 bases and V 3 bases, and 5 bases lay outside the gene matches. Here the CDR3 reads CATSRTGGSGYGYTF. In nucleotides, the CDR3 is TGTGCCACCAGCAGGACAGGGGGCAGTGGCTATGGCTACACCTTC. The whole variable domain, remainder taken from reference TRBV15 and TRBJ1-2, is DAMVIQNPRYQVTQFGKPVTLSCSQTLNHNVMYWYQQKSSQAPKLLFHYYDKDFNNEADTPDNFQSRRPNTSFCFLDIRSPGLGDTAMYLCATSRTGGSGYGYTFGSGTRLTVV.

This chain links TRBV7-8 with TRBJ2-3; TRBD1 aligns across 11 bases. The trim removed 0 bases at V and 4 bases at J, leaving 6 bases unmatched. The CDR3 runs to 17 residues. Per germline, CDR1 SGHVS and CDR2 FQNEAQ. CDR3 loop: CASSLAGQGAKADTQYF. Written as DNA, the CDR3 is TGTGCCAGCAGCTTAGCCGGACAGGGGGCGAAGGCAGATACGCAGTATTTT.

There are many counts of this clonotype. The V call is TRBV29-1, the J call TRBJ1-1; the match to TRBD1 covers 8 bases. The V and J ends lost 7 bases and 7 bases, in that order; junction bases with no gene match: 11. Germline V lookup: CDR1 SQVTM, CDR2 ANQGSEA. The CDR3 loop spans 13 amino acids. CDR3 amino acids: CSGKDRANSEAFF. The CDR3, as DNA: TGCAGCGGAAAGGACAGGGCCAATAGTGAAGCTTTCTTT.

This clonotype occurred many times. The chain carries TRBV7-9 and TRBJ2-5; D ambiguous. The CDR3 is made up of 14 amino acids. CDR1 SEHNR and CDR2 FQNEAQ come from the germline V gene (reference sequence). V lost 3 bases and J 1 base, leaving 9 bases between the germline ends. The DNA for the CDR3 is TGTGCCAGCAGCTTGTCTCAGGCCCAAGAGACCCAGTACTTC. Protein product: CASSLSQAQETQYF.

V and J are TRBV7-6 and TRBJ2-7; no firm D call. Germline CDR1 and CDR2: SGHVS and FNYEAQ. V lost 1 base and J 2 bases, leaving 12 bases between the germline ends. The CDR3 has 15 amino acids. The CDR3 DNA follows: TGTGCCAGCAGCTTAGAACAGACACTGACCTACGAGCAGTACTTC. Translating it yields CASSLEQTLTYEQYF. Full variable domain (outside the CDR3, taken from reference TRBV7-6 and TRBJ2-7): GAGVSQSPRYKVTKRGQDVALRCDPISGHVSLYWYRQALGQGPEFLTYFNYEAQQDKSGLPNDRFSAERPEGSISTLTIQRTEQRDSAMYRCASSLEQTLTYEQYFGPGTRLTVT.

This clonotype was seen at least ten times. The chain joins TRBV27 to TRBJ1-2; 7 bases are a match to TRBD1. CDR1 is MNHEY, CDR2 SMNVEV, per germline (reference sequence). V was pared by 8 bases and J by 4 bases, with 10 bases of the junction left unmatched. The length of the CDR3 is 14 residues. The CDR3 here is CASGIQGNSYGYTF. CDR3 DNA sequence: TGTGCCAGCGGAATACAGGGGAATTCCTATGGCTACACCTTC.